Listed below are T cell receptor beta chains from one sample, sequenced in a study of CD4 T cell repertoires and nickel. One entry per CDR3 protein, called by TCRdb with MiXCR from the RT-PCR reads. This table holds 250 to 350 distinct CDR3 sequences, around 42% found once. The material sequenced was CD4+ T cells from blood, not recorded whether cultured. The receptors here all came from a human donor in a nickel allergy study, with or without nickel allergy (not recorded which). It is not recorded whether this sample comes from one donor or several. Each CDR3 is given with its conserved first and last residue. Fields, in order: J gene, V gene, clone size, D gene, CDR3 DNA, CDR3 protein. D genes are given only for firm matches. The size field is filled for only some rows; it gives once, few, many or a size class.

>TRBJ2-2|TRBV5-1|large|TRBD1
TGCGCCAGCAGCTTCACAGGGGGCAACACCGGGGAGCTGTTTTTT
CASSFTGGNTGELFF
>TRBJ1-2|TRBV7-8|few|-
TGTGCCAGCAGCTGCAGACCCTATGGCTACACCTTC
CASSCRPYGYTF
>TRBJ2-3|TRBV5-1|-|TRBD1
TGCGCCAGCAGCTTGGTGGGGACAGGGGTTTATCGGCTCACAGATACGCAGTATTTT
CASSLVGTGVYRLTDTQYF
>TRBJ1-6|TRBV9|few|TRBD1
TGTGCCAGCAGCGGAGGGACAGGGCTAAATTCACCCCTCCACTTT
CASSGGTGLNSPLHF
>TRBJ1-6|TRBV30|-|-
TGTGCCTGGAGTCCCGGACAGCCTAATTCACCCCTCCACTTT
CAWSPGQPNSPLHF
>TRBJ2-7|TRBV27|few|TRBD1
TGTGCCAGCAGTTTGAGATGGACAGGGACCTACGAGCAGTACTTC
CASSLRWTGTYEQYF
>TRBJ2-2|TRBV20-1|-|TRBD1
TGCAGTGCTAGGGCAGGGGGCAACACCGGGGAGCTGTTTTTT
CSARAGGNTGELFF
>TRBJ1-6|TRBV20-1|few|-
TGCAGTGCTAGAGTCGTCAGGGATAATTCACCCCTCCACTTT
CSARVVRDNSPLHF
>TRBJ1-2|TRBV30|-|-
TGTGCCTGGAGAGAAGGGTATGGCTATGGCTACACCTTC
CAWREGYGYGYTF
>TRBJ2-1|TRBV7-6|-|TRBD1
TGTGCCAGCAGCTTAGGGACAGGGTACAATGAGCAGTTCTTC
CASSLGTGYNEQFF
>TRBJ1-1|TRBV28|-|-
TGTGCCAGCAGTTTATTCGAGGGATACACTGAAGCTTTCTTT
CASSLFEGYTEAFF
>TRBJ1-2|TRBV28|few|-
TGTGCCAGCAGTAAGGAACCATGGGGCTATGGCTACACCTTC
CASSKEPWGYGYTF
>TRBJ1-3|TRBV20-1|-|-
TGCAGTGCTAGAGAATGGGAGAAGCCAGGGAACACCATATATTTT
CSAREWEKPGNTIYF
>TRBJ1-1|TRBV6-6|-|-
TGTGCCAGCACCCCAACCCTTCCAGGCGGCTTGACTGAAGCTTTCTTT
CASTPTLPGGLTEAFF
>TRBJ1-1|TRBV20-1|-|-
TGCAGTGCTAGAAGGCCCGGCGACACTGAAGCTTTCTTT
CSARRPGDTEAFF
>TRBJ1-6|TRBV7-9|-|-
TGTGCCAGCAGCTTAGCAGGGCAGGGTGGCGAACCCCTCCACTTT
CASSLAGQGGEPLHF
>TRBJ2-5|TRBV4-2|few|TRBD2
TGTGCCAGCAGCCAAGATGGAGGCGGGGGGCCACTTAGGACCCAGTACTTC
CASSQDGGGGPLRTQYF